This T cell receptor beta chain was recovered during a study of T cells in Graves' hyperthyroidism and ophthalmopathy. Study background: Peripheral blood samples were taken at initial diagnosis, prior to any treatment.

Amplification targeted TCR beta CDR3 regions from RNA transcripts. Initially, a first-round RT-PCR of the TCR CDR3 employed the HTBI primer set. Each CDR3 protein is one row after TCRdb ran MiXCR on the multiplex PCR reads. The table includes 35,000 to 45,000 distinct CDR3 sequences, roughly half detected once. With regard to this clonotype: Its antigen remains unknown.

Study findings and constraints: The model made its ophthalmopathy prediction, and onset followed a median approximately 6 months later.

Germline V gene data show CDR1 as DFQATT and CDR2 as SNEGSKA (reference sequence). The CDR3 is 14 amino acids. The J segment lost 7 bases and the V segment lost 6 bases, leaving 11 bases of the junction unmatched. Ophthalmopathy in the patients scored at least 3 on Clinical Activity Score and at least 4 on NOSPECS grade, lasting under 3 months. Diagnosis rested on symptoms, serum thyroxine and TRAb, thyroid ultrasound, and orbital computed tomography. This receptor was identified in a man between 40 and 49 years old with Graves' ophthalmopathy. Sequences were obtained from blood. The chain couples TRBV20-1 to TRBJ1-2; TRBD1 matches at 10 bases. CDR3 sequence reads: CSATERDRGTGYTF. The CDR3 region has the DNA TGCAGTGCCACGGAACGGGACAGGGGAACTGGCTACACCTTC.